This entry lists 4 T cell receptor beta chains sequenced from one sample in a study of cytomegalovirus exposure and HLA in healthy donors. This PCR relied on a set of 60 Vbeta primers and 13 Jbeta primers. TCRdb keeps only in-frame clones here, not all; method: immunoSEQ multiplex PCR. The sample has 85,000 to 100,000 clones; approximately 80% are singletons. Sequencing was done on a sample of PBMCs. These receptors were obtained from a male donor in good health and CMV-seropositive.

The rearrangement joins TRBV2 to TRBJ2-6; D may be TRBD2 (5 bases). Germline-derived CDR1 and CDR2 are SNHLY and FYNNEI. The V and J ends lost 9 bases and 1 base respectively, with 13 bases between them. The CDR3 is made up of 15 amino acids. The CDR3 DNA reads as TGTGCCAGTCCGGGGTCTGGTTCTGGGGCCAACGTCCTGACTTTC. It translates to CASPGSGSGANVLTF.

This clone was seen a few times. For the CDR3, the DNA is TGTGCCAGTACTCGGATAGGGGGCCGGAACACTGAAGCTTTCTTT. The encoded protein is CASTRIGGRNTEAFF. This rearrangement joins TRBV19 to TRBJ1-1; 7 bases match TRBD1. Unmatched junction bases numbered 9, after V lost 7 bases and J lost 1 base. Germline values: CDR1 LNHDA, CDR2 SQIVND (reference sequence). CDR3 size: 15 residues.

The V gene is TRBV7-9, the J gene TRBJ2-3; a possible D gene is TRBD1 (5 bases). V dropped 7 bases and J dropped 3 bases, with 11 bases sitting between them. Germline-derived CDR1 and CDR2 are SEHNR and FQNEAQ (reference sequence). The CDR3 totals 13 residues. CDR3 nucleotides: TGTGCCAGCATCCCAGGGTCTACAGATACGCAGTATTTT. Translation gives CASIPGSTDTQYF.

The chain combines TRBV27 with TRBJ2-7; TRBD1 matches 7 bases. V lost 4 bases to trimming and J lost 0 bases; unmatched junction nucleotides: 9. CDR3 length: 16 amino acids. Per germline, CDR1 MNHEY and CDR2 SMNVEV (reference sequence). CDR3 loop: CASSSLGQASSYEQYF. The DNA for the CDR3 is TGTGCCAGCAGTTCTCTTGGACAGGCCAGCTCCTACGAGCAGTACTTC.